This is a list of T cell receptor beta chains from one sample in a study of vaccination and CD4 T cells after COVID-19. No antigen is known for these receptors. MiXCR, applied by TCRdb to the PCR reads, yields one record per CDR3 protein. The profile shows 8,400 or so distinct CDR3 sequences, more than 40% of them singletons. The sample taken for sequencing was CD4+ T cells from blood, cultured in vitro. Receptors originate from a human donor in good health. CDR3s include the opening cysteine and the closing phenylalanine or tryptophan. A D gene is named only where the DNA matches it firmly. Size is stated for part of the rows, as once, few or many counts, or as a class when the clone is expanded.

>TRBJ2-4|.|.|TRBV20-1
CSASRGAGAKNIQYF
TGCAGTGCCAGCCGGGGGGCAGGAGCCAAAAACATTCAGTACTTC
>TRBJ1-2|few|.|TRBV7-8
CASSLPGNYGYTF
TGTGCCAGCAGCCTCCCGGGTAACTATGGCTACACCTTC
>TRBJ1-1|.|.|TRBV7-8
CASSLKLQGSVAFF
TGTGCCAGCAGCTTAAAACTTCAGGGATCTGTCGCTTTCTTT
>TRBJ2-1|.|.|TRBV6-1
CASTRGGRDRVFYNEQFF
TGTGCCAGCACCCGGGGGGGCCGGGACAGGGTTTTTTACAATGAGCAGTTCTTC
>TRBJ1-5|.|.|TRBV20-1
CSAWLGDPNQPQHF
TGCAGTGCTTGGTTGGGGGACCCCAATCAGCCCCAGCATTTT
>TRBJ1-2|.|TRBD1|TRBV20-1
CSAYRGQGYGHTF
TGCAGTGCTTACAGGGGGCAAGGGTATGGCCACACCTTC
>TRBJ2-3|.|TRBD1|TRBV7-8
CASSTRTGGTDTQYF
TGTGCCAGCAGCACTAGGACAGGGGGTACAGATACGCAGTATTTT
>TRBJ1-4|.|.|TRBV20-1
CSAGWSNEKLFF
TGCAGTGCTGGGTGGTCTAATGAAAAACTGTTTTTT
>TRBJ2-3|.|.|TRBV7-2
CASSRRTDTQYF
TGTGCCAGCAGCAGGCGCACAGATACGCAGTATTTT
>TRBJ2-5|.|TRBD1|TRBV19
CASSIGAQGRETQYF
TGTGCCAGTAGTATTGGGGCACAGGGGAGAGAGACCCAGTACTTC
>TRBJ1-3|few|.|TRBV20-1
CSVSAGNTIYF
TGCAGTGTTTCAGCTGGAAACACCATATATTTT
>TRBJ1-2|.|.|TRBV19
CASSLFPTRRANYGYTF
TGTGCCAGTAGTTTATTCCCCACCCGCAGAGCTAACTATGGCTACACCTTC
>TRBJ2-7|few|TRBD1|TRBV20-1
CSAETGARAYEQYF
TGCAGTGCTGAGACAGGGGCAAGGGCCTACGAGCAGTACTTC
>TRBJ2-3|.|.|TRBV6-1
CASSNTFTDTQYF
TGTGCCAGCAGCAACACGTTCACAGATACGCAGTATTTT